The present T cell receptor (beta chain) was sequenced within a study of shared clonotypes between healthy human individuals. Study in general: A couple of women and a few men aged 18 to 49 served as donors.

Clones were sequenced by immunoSEQ multiplex PCR, and TCRdb holds only the in-frame ones, with some missing. The sample includes 450,000 to 550,000 clones, about four fifths of them seen just once. The donor cohort consisted entirely of Caucasian adults residing in Nashville, Tennessee. The CDR3 totals 14 residues. V was cut by 3 bases and J by 4 bases, with 11 bases left in between. CDR1 and CDR2 (germline): LNHDA, SQIVND (reference sequence). The source of this sequence is a woman in her thirties or forties in good health. Some clones in this sample may be carry-over from other donors' samples. The rearrangement links TRBV19 to TRBJ2-3; possible D gene TRBD2, 5 bases. Material for sequencing was PBMCs. As DNA, the CDR3 is TGTGCCAGTAGTATTGGGGAGTCAGCAGATACGCAGTATTTT. Protein product: CASSIGESADTQYF.